These 17 T cell receptor beta chains share one sample of origin, sequenced in a study of T cells in women clearing cervical HPV infection. Sequenced by immunoSEQ multiplex PCR; TCRdb stores in-frame clones only, minus some. The sample spans around 31,000 clones; the ten largest clones claim around 20%. Material: blood buffy coat. The source is a woman between 18 and 69 years old with a cervical HPV16 infection that either progressed to CIN3+ or cleared (not recorded which).

Worth noting for this clone: The CDR3 end falls 3 residues outside the read, so it is completed with the germline J gene. The chain combines TRBV20-1 with TRBJ2-5; D might be TRBD2 (7 bases). Per germline, CDR1 DFQATT and CDR2 SNEGSKA (reference sequence). V was clipped by 5 bases and J by 3 bases, with 19 bases between them. This CDR3 is built from 15 residues. The CDR3 sequence: CSAQGGGGGEETQYF. The sequenced CDR3 bases are TGCAGTGCTCAAGGGGGGGGTGGAGGTGAAGAGACC.

On this clone: The CDR3 end is not reached by the read, which stops 3 residues before it; the germline J gene fills it in. The same CDR3 is also encoded by other DNA sequences in this sample. This chain connects TRBV19 to TRBJ1-3; D unresolved. CDR1 LNHDA and CDR2 SQIVND come from the germline V gene (reference sequence). Between the trimmed V and J ends, which lost 0 bases and 0 bases, there was a span of 9 bases. This CDR3 region has 16 residues. This chain's CDR3 is CASSIDWASSGNTIYF. CDR3 DNA, as far as it was read: TGTGCCAGTAGTATAGATTGGGCCAGCTCTGGAAACACC.

As regards this clone: The read falls 3 residues short of the CDR3 end, and the missing part is taken from the germline J gene. The chain recombines TRBV28 with TRBJ2-7, with 12 bases identical to TRBD1. Germline CDR1 reads MDHEN; CDR2 reads SYDVKM. V shed 10 bases, J shed 6 bases, and the junction held 7 bases outside the gene matches. The CDR3 runs to 13 residues. The CDR3 spells CAITGTGGVEQYF. Incomplete CDR3 DNA: TGTGCCATCACCGGGACAGGGGGCGTCGAG.

CDR3: CATRRAVSYDYTF. The CDR3 DNA, read in part, is TGTGCCACCCGGCGGGCCGTCTCCTACGAC. The rearrangement uses TRBV7-2 and TRBJ1-2; no reliable D call. Coverage ceases 3 residues before the CDR3 finishes, and the germline J gene fills in the end. Germline V gives CDR1 SGHTA, CDR2 FQGNSA. This CDR3 region has 13 residues.

Note on this clone: The read ends 3 residues before the CDR3 terminus; that terminus is restored from the germline J gene. The gene calls are TRBV18 and TRBJ2-3; maybe TRBD1 (6 bases). The germline V gene has CDR1 KGHSH and CDR2 LQKENI. There are 14 residues in the CDR3. The covered CDR3 bases are TGTGCCAGCTCACCTGGGACACCCCAAGAGACG. It encodes CASSPGTPQET. The complete CDR3 reads CASSPGTPQETQYF.

Concerning this clone: Read coverage stops 3 residues before the CDR3 terminus; the germline J gene supplies the remainder. The chain links TRBV7-2 to TRBJ1-2, with D possibly being TRBD1 (5 bases). Germline lookup yields CDR1 SGHTA and CDR2 FQGNSA. This CDR3 spans 15 amino acids. The sequenced part of the CDR3 DNA is TGTGCCAGCAGCTTAGGCGGGGGTTTGACAGATACC. This sequence encodes CASSLGGGLTDT. The whole CDR3 protein is CASSLGGGLTDTYTF.

Comments on this clone: The CDR3 goes on 3 residues after the read ends, and that part is filled in from the germline J gene. The chain uses TRBV7-9 and TRBJ1-4; possibly TRBD1 for D (6 bases). V shed 0 bases and J shed 4 bases, with 6 bases lying between them. Germline V gives CDR1 SEHNR, CDR2 FQNEAQ (reference sequence). The CDR3 covers 14 residues. Partial CDR3 DNA: TGTGCCAGCAGCTTAGCACAGGGTAATGAAAAA. Translated: CASSLAQGNEK. The entire CDR3 is CASSLAQGNEKLFF.

About this clone: The read ends 3 residues shy of where the CDR3 ends; the end is completed using the germline J gene. The chain uses TRBV5-1 and TRBJ2-1; 8 nucleotides line up with TRBD1. Germline trimming cut 4 bases from V and 4 bases from J; bases unmatched to any gene: 4. CDR1 and CDR2 from the germline V gene are SGHRS and YFSETQ. This CDR3 has 14 residues. The CDR3 loop is CASSLGDRYNEQFF. The covered CDR3 bases are TGCGCCAGCAGCCTAGGGGACAGGTACAATGAG.

With respect to this clone: Sequencing ends 3 residues short of the CDR3 end; the germline J gene provides the rest. V usage is TRBV6-2 or TRBV6-3 and J usage is TRBJ2-1; 11 bases map to TRBD2. CDR3 length: 15 residues. The germline V gene encodes CDR1 MNHEY and CDR2 SVGEGT. V trimming: 4 bases; J trimming: 9 bases; junction bases outside the gene matches: 8. Partial CDR3 DNA: TGTGCCAGCAGTTCAATAGCGGGGGGGCTCAGTGAG. This codes for CASSSIAGGLSE. The complete CDR3 sequence is CASSSIAGGLSEQFF.

Comment on this clone: The read ends 3 residues before the CDR3 terminus; that terminus is restored from the germline J gene. The rearrangement uses TRBV16 and TRBJ1-2; no reliable D call. The CDR3 consists of 14 residues. V was pared by 1 base and J by 3 bases, with 9 bases between. From germline, CDR1 is KGHSY and CDR2 FQNENV. The CDR3 spells CASSQLRGDYGYTF. The CDR3 bases that were read are TGTGCCAGCAGCCAATTGCGGGGAGACTATGGC.

As concerns this clone: The sequenced fragment ends 3 residues before the CDR3 boundary, so the rest is inferred from the germline J gene. The V and J genes are TRBV7-9 and TRBJ1-2, with D possibly TRBD1 on 6 matching bases. Germline loops: CDR1 SEHNR, CDR2 FQNEAQ (reference sequence). The CDR3 spans 14 residues. CDR3 residues: CASSLAGDTYDYTF. Partial CDR3 DNA: TGTGCCAGCAGCTTAGCTGGGGACACCTACGAC.

Comment on this clone: The CDR3 extends 3 residues past the end of the read, so its final part is completed from the germline J gene. The chain employs TRBV10-3 and TRBJ2-3; TRBD2 aligns across 10 bases. CDR3 length equals 14 residues. V gave up 9 bases and J gave up 3 bases; unmatched junction bases: 6. Per the germline V gene, CDR1 is ENHRY and CDR2 is SYGVKD. CDR3 DNA (partial): TGTGCCATTTCCCCGGGACTAGCGACAGATACG. It yields the protein CAISPGLATDT. The whole CDR3 is CAISPGLATDTQYF.

As regards this clone: The read terminates 3 residues before the CDR3 end, so the remaining end is supplied by the germline J gene. V and J are TRBV5-1 and TRBJ1-4; the match to TRBD1 covers 7 bases. With 2 bases clipped from V and 8 bases from J, the junction kept 6 bases outside the gene matches. Per the germline V gene, CDR1 is SGHRS and CDR2 is YFSETQ. This CDR3 comprises 14 residues. Partial CDR3 DNA: TGCGCCAGCAGCTTCAGGGGGGCGGACGAAAAA. Translation gives CASSFRGADEK. The full CDR3 sequence reads CASSFRGADEKLFF.

The CDR3 bases that were read are TGTGCCAGCAGTGCAGGGCCTTATAATTCACCC. As protein: CASSAGPYNSP. Given in full, the CDR3 is CASSAGPYNSPLHF. This sequence joins TRBV6-1 and TRBJ1-6, with a weak D call TRBD1 (5 bases). The read gets to within 3 residues of the CDR3 end, and the germline J gene fills in the rest. Germline V lookup: CDR1 MNHNS, CDR2 SASEGT. This CDR3 has 14 amino acids. V dropped 4 bases and J dropped 4 bases, with 8 bases sitting between them.

Points on this clone: The observed sequence ends 3 residues before the CDR3 terminus, with the missing tail filled in from the germline J gene. This chain uses TRBV5-1 with TRBJ2-3, with D perhaps TRBD2 (6 bases). Germline CDR1 and CDR2: SGHRS and YFSETQ. This CDR3 region has 17 residues. Trimming stripped 0 bases from V and 0 bases from J, with 14 bases between. CDR3 bases read: TGCGCCAGCAGCTTGGCCCTCGCGGGATCTAGCACAGATACG. This sequence encodes CASSLALAGSSTDT. The whole CDR3 is CASSLALAGSSTDTQYF.

On this clone: The read finishes 3 residues shy of the CDR3 end, and the germline J gene is used to complete it. The chain has TRBV7-6 and TRBJ2-7; weak D call: TRBD1 (6 bases). CDR3 length: 14 residues. V lost 5 bases to trimming and J lost 3 bases, with 14 bases between them. Germline values: CDR1 SGHVS, CDR2 FNYEAQ. The sequenced CDR3 bases are TGTGCCAGCAGCCTACTGGGGGACAACTACGAG. It is translated as CASSLLGDNYE. The CDR3, in full, reads CASSLLGDNYEQYF.

In regard to this clone: The observed sequence ends 3 residues before the CDR3 terminus, with the missing tail filled in from the germline J gene. This chain joins TRBV5-5 and TRBJ2-1, with a weak D call TRBD2 (5 bases). There are 14 residues in the CDR3. Germline CDR1 is SGHKS and CDR2 is YYEKEE (reference sequence). V lost 4 bases and J 2 bases, leaving 10 bases between the germline ends. CDR3 protein: CASSPLRAYNEQFF. The part of the CDR3 DNA that was read is TGTGCCAGCAGCCCCCTGCGGGCCTACAATGAG.